This T cell receptor (beta chain) was obtained from a study of Ad26.COV2.S vaccination and SARS-CoV-2 variants. The overall study: Intramuscularly, Ad26.COV2.S was given either once or twice, 56 days apart.

The V gene lost 0 bases and the J gene lost 3 bases, with 8 bases spanning the gap. The germline gives CDR1 MNHNY, CDR2 SVGAGI (reference sequence). This CDR3 comprises 14 residues. Treatment meaning: over 15 received Ad26.COV2.S at low or high dose, single or two shots; roughly 5 received placebo; per-sample allocation not given. At day 63 after the first vaccine or placebo injection, samples were drawn. Assay: immunoSEQ multiplex PCR; the TCRdb copy retains only in-frame clones and omits some. The table includes roughly 320,000 clones, around four fifths detected once. The source is a person between 18 and 65 years old who received the Ad26.COV2.S COVID-19 vaccine or a placebo. The sample in question was peripheral blood, obtained in a trial of Ad26.COV2.S vaccine versus placebo. This chain links TRBV6-6 with TRBJ2-5; tentatively, D is TRBD2 (6 bases). CDR3 nucleotides: TGTGCCAGCAGTTACTCGGGAGGAAAAGAGACCCAGTACTTC. This sequence encodes CASSYSGGKETQYF.